This T cell receptor (beta chain) comes out of a study of blood T cell repertoires in COVID-19. Study at large: Acute-phase and convalescent COVID-19 samples originated in the United States, Italy and Spain.

Profiled with immunoSEQ multiplex PCR; TCRdb holds only in-frame clones, not every one. This table has over 150,000 clones, around 83% appearing once. Participants were placed into cohorts based on the clinical history they reported. Cohort 3 recovery required two negative PCRs, clearance, or symptom resolution. CDR3 length: 12 amino acids. The V and J ends lost 4 bases and 3 bases respectively, with 5 bases between them. Germline CDR1 and CDR2: SGHDT and YYEEEE. This sequence originates from a middle-aged man who had recovered from COVID-19. The chain combines TRBV5-6 with TRBJ1-5, with unresolved D. Material for sequencing was PBMCs or T cells enriched from blood (not recorded which). As DNA, the CDR3 is TGTGCCAGCAGCCTACCCAATCAGCCCCAGCATTTT. Protein product: CASSLPNQPQHF.